This T cell receptor (beta chain) stems from a study of shared clonotypes between healthy human individuals. Execution of the assay was at deep level. This table comes from immunoSEQ multiplex PCR, and its TCRdb copy is limited to in-frame clones, with some not included. Among about 2.1 million clones listed, just over 90% were seen once. The CDR3 length is 16 residues. Trimming stripped 3 bases from V and 4 bases from J, with 16 bases between. Per the germline V gene, CDR1 is MDHEN and CDR2 is SYDVKM. CD45RO-negative cells were positively selected for CCR7, leaving out terminally differentiated effector memory CD45RA+ cells. Study-wide results and limits: Only blood samples were collected, and tissue repertoires likely differ.

Regarding this clone: Its matching antigen is unknown.

The sample comprised naive CD8+ T cells from PBMCs. The genes are TRBV28 and TRBJ1-3; D not resolved. The sequence was collected from a man younger than 35 in good health. Some clones in this sample may be carry-over from other donors' samples. The CDR3 here is CASSFHAKTRGNTIYF. The CDR3 nucleotides are TGTGCCAGCAGTTTCCACGCCAAGACGCGAGGAAACACCATATATTTT.